This record concerns one T cell receptor beta chain sequence. The target antigen is unknown. The V gene's germline CDR1 is SNHLY and CDR2 FYNNEI. The CDR3 sequence is 15 residues long. UMI-tagged TRB cDNA libraries were built via 5' RACE. Following a re-call of the 5' RACE reads, TCRdb has one entry per CDR3 protein and lacks DNA. Here the sample table reports 100,000 to 150,000 distinct CDR3 sequences. Among CD8+ T cells, naive ones were CD45RO-CCR7+CD27+CD95-. This sample is drawn from a study of CXCR3-negative and CXCR3-positive naive CD8 T cells. Findings of the study overall: Naive cells positive for CXCR3 carried more hydrophobic TRB CDR3s than CXCR3-negative ones.

The sequence was collected from a human donor in good health. Some clones in this sample may be carry-over from other donors' samples. V is TRBV2 and J is TRBJ2-7. Sequencing used naive CXCR3- CD8+ T cells from blood. The subset is: CD45RO-CCR7+CD27+CD95- naive CD8+ T cells lacking CXCR3 (TNR3-). CDR3: CASSGHDLSSYEQYF.